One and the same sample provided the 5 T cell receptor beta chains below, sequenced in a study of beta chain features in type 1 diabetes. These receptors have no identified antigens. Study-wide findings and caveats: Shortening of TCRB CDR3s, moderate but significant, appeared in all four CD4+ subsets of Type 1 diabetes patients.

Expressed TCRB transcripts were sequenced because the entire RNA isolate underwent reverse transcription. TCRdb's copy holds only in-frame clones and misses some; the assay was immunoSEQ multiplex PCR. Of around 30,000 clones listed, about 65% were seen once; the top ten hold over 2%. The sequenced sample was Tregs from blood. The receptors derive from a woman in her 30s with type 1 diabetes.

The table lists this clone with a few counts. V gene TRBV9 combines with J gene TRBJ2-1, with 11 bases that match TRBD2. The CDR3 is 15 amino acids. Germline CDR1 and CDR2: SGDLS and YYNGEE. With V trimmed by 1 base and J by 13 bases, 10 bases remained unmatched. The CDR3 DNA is TGTGCCAGCAGCGTATCGTCCGGACTAGCGGGCTTACAGTTCTTC. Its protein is CASSVSSGLAGLQFF.

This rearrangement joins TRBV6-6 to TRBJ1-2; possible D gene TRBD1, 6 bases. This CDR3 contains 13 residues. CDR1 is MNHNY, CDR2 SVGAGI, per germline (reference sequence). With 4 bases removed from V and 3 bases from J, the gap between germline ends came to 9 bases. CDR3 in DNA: TGTGCCAGCAGTTCAGGGGATTACTATGGCTACACCTTC. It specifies CASSSGDYYGYTF.

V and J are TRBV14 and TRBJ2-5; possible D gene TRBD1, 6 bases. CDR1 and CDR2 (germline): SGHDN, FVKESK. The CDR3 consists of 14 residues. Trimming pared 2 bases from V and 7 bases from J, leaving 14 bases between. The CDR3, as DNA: TGTGCCAGCAGCCAACTACAGGGAGCCGGGACCCAGTACTTC. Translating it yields CASSQLQGAGTQYF.

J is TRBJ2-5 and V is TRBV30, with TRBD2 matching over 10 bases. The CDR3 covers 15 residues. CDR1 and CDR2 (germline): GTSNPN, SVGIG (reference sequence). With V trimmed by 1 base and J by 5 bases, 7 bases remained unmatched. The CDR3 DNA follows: TGTGCCTGGAGTGAAAGCGGGAGGGCCTATGAGACCCAGTACTTC. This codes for CAWSESGRAYETQYF.

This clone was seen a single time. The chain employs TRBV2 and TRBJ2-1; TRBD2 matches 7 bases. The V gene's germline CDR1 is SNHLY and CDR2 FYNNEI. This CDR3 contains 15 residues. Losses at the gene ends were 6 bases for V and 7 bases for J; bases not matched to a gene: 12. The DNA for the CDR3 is TGTGCCAGCAGGTCGCTAGCGGCCCCTTGGAATGAGCAGTTCTTC. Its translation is CASRSLAAPWNEQFF. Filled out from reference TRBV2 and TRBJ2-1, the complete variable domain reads EPEVTQTPSHQVTQMGQEVILRCVPISNHLYFYWYRQILGQKVEFLVSFYNNEISEKSEIFDDQFSVERPDGSNFTLKIRSTKLEDSAMYFCASRSLAAPWNEQFFGPGTRLTVL.